This passage covers 17 T cell receptor beta chains from one sample sequenced in a study of beta chain features in type 1 diabetes. Reverse transcription of all isolated RNA meant that expressed TCRB transcripts were sequenced. Sequencing was performed with immunoSEQ multiplex PCR; in TCRdb, only in-frame clones are kept and a portion is missing. Here the sample spans 330,000 or so clones, 15% to 20% being singletons. What was sequenced was naive CD4+ T cells from blood. These receptors were collected from a woman under 30 in good health.

J is TRBJ2-7 and V is TRBV11-1; D possibly corresponds to TRBD2 (5 bases). Between the trimmed V and J ends, which lost 5 bases and 3 bases, there was a span of 11 bases. Germline V gene sequence: CDR1 SGHAT, CDR2 FQDESV (reference sequence). This CDR3 contains 13 residues. CDR3 sequence reads: CASSLRTDYEQYF. The CDR3 DNA reads TGTGCCAGCAGCCTCCGGACTGACTACGAGCAGTACTTC.

This clone was picked up a small number of times. The chain is built from TRBV7-9 and TRBJ1-1; no definite D call. Germline V gives CDR1 SEHNR, CDR2 FQNEAQ (reference sequence). There are 16 residues in the CDR3. Deletions cut 4 bases from V and 1 base from J, with 16 bases between. The CDR3 coding sequence is TGTGCCAGCAGCTCCTGGGCCAGACAACCGAACACTGAAGCTTTCTTT. This sequence encodes CASSSWARQPNTEAFF.

The chain has TRBV7-2 and TRBJ2-5; D possibly corresponds to TRBD2 (5 bases). The DNA end is a closer match to TRBJ2-7, so the J assignment may be wrong. The CDR3 extends over 13 amino acids. Looked up from germline, CDR1 is SGHTA and CDR2 is FQGNSA. CDR3 nucleotides: TGTGCCAGCTCGGACTCCCAGAACCACGAGCAGTACTTC. This gives the protein CASSDSQNHEQYF.

About this clone itself: Other DNA sequences from this sample encode an identical CDR3 as well. The chain is built from TRBV5-1 and TRBJ2-1; 11 bases align to TRBD2. The CDR3 extends over 15 amino acids. The germline CDR1 and CDR2 sequences are SGHRS and YFSETQ. V trimming: 4 bases; J trimming: 4 bases; junction bases outside the gene matches: 4. Here the CDR3 reads CASSLASGGYNEQFF. In nucleotides, the CDR3 is TGCGCCAGCAGCCTCGCTAGCGGGGGGTACAATGAGCAGTTCTTC. The complete variable domain, with remaining parts taken from reference TRBV5-1 and TRBJ2-1, reads KAGVTQTPRYLIKTRGQQVTLSCSPISGHRSVSWYQQTPGQGLQFLFEYFSETQRNKGNFPGRFSGRQFSNSRSEMNVSTLELGDSALYLCASSLASGGYNEQFFGPGTRLTVL.

This clone was detected a few times. In the same sample, other DNA sequences code for this CDR3. The gene calls are TRBV30 and TRBJ2-5; D gene ambiguous. V was clipped by 0 bases and J by 4 bases, with 3 bases between them. The CDR3 runs 11 residues. The germline V gene encodes CDR1 GTSNPN and CDR2 SVGIG (reference sequence). This CDR3 reads CAWSVLETQYF. CDR3 DNA sequence: TGTGCCTGGAGTGTACTAGAGACCCAGTACTTC.

This clone was detected a few times. The chain employs TRBV14 and TRBJ2-1; possible D gene TRBD2, 6 bases. The CDR3 is made up of 12 amino acids. V was shortened by 5 bases and J by 13 bases, with 15 bases between the two germline ends. The germline gives CDR1 SGHDN, CDR2 FVKESK. DNA of the CDR3: TGTGCCAGCAGCTTCAGGGACTTTGGACAGTTCTTC. This translates into CASSFRDFGQFF.

This clone was detected only a few times. The chain is built from TRBV9 and TRBJ2-1, with D possibly matching TRBD2 (6 bases). The V end was cut by 4 bases, the J end by 8 bases, with 13 bases between. CDR1 is SGDLS, CDR2 YYNGEE, per germline. This CDR3 contains 13 residues. CDR3 nucleotides: TGTGCCAGCAGCTTCTCAACGGGGGATGAGCAGTTCTTC. This translates into CASSFSTGDEQFF.

The V gene is TRBV29-1, the J gene TRBJ1-2; TRBD1 matches at 7 bases. This CDR3 spans 12 amino acids. V lost 5 bases and J lost 7; bases outside the gene matches: 7. Germline V gene sequence: CDR1 SQVTM, CDR2 ANQGSEA. CDR3 region: CSVYDRDRGYTF. Here the CDR3 DNA reads TGCAGCGTTTACGACAGGGACCGTGGCTACACCTTC.

There are a few counts of this clone. V and J are TRBV18 and TRBJ1-2, with D maybe TRBD1 (5 bases). Germline-derived CDR1 and CDR2 are KGHSH and LQKENI. The V end was cut by 0 bases, the J end by 6 bases, with 17 bases between. CDR3 size: 16 residues. CDR3 nucleotides: TGTGCCAGCTCACCACCGAATTTCGGACATTCGGATGGCTACACCTTC. It is translated as CASSPPNFGHSDGYTF.

This clone was picked up a small number of times. V and J are TRBV30 and TRBJ2-1; D is unresolved. The CDR3 consists of 14 residues. Looked up from germline, CDR1 is GTSNPN and CDR2 is SVGIG (reference sequence). The ends were cut back, 5 bases at V and 7 bases at J, with 18 bases in the middle. The CDR3 is CAWEHRPTSNEQFF. CDR3 DNA: TGTGCCTGGGAACACCGCCCGACTTCTAATGAGCAGTTCTTC.

This rearrangement joins TRBV28 to TRBJ1-3, with 9 bases lining up with TRBD1. V was pared by 4 bases and J by 0 bases, with 7 bases of the junction left unmatched. The germline gives CDR1 MDHEN, CDR2 SYDVKM. The CDR3 totals 17 residues. CDR3 protein: CASSSPTGGSSGNTIYF. The CDR3 DNA reads as TGTGCCAGCAGTTCCCCGACAGGGGGTAGCTCTGGAAACACCATATATTTT. The variable domain in full, with the rest retrieved from reference TRBV28 and TRBJ1-3, is DVKVTQSSRYLVKRTGEKVFLECVQDMDHENMFWYRQDPGLGLRLIYFSYDVKMKEKGDIPEGYSVSREKKERFSLILESASTNQTSMYLCASSSPTGGSSGNTIYFGEGSWLTVV.

This rearrangement joins TRBV2 to TRBJ1-1; D is unclear. The ends were cut back, 2 bases at V and 4 bases at J, with 20 bases in the middle. The CDR3 spans 17 residues. CDR1 and CDR2 (germline): SNHLY, FYNNEI. CDR3 amino acids: CASSESPVSRGGTEAFF. CDR3 coding DNA: TGTGCCAGCAGTGAAAGCCCGGTCTCGAGAGGAGGCACTGAAGCTTTCTTT.

This clone came up a few times. J is TRBJ1-4 and V is TRBV12-5; weak D call: TRBD1 (5 bases). The V end lost 8 bases, the J end lost 6 bases, and 10 bases lay between the germline ends. Germline loops: CDR1 LGHNT, CDR2 FRNRAP. This CDR3 is 12 amino acids long. For the CDR3, the DNA is TGTGCTAGTCAGGGAATAGATGAAAAACTGTTTTTT. Translated, it gives CASQGIDEKLFF.

The chain combines TRBV11-2 with TRBJ2-7, with 9 bases aligning to TRBD2. Per the germline V gene, CDR1 is SGHAT and CDR2 is FQNNGV. This CDR3 has 15 amino acids. V lost 2 bases, J lost 3 bases, and 5 bases stayed unmatched. The CDR3 sequence: CASSLRLAGDYEQYF. CDR3 nucleotide sequence: TGTGCCAGCAGCTTAAGGTTAGCGGGGGACTACGAGCAGTACTTC.

This chain uses TRBV2 with TRBJ2-5; D unclear. V lost 7 bases to trimming and J lost 2 bases, with 5 bases between them. Per germline, CDR1 SNHLY and CDR2 FYNNEI. This CDR3 has 11 residues. The CDR3 nucleotides are TGTGCCAGCAAGCAACAAGAGACCCAGTACTTC. Protein product: CASKQQETQYF. The variable domain in full, with the rest retrieved from reference TRBV2 and TRBJ2-5, is EPEVTQTPSHQVTQMGQEVILRCVPISNHLYFYWYRQILGQKVEFLVSFYNNEISEKSEIFDDQFSVERPDGSNFTLKIRSTKLEDSAMYFCASKQQETQYFGPGTRLLVL.

The CDR3, as DNA: TGTGCCAGCAGGGGGGCGGACAGGGAATCGGGCGAGCAGTACTTC. Its translation is CASRGADRESGEQYF. The chain joins TRBV27 to TRBJ2-7, with 8 bases fitting TRBD1. The CDR3 runs 15 residues. The germline V gene has CDR1 MNHEY and CDR2 SMNVEV (reference sequence). The trim removed 6 bases at V and 6 bases at J, leaving 13 bases unmatched.

The chain recombines TRBV9 with TRBJ2-1; the D gene is possibly TRBD2 (6 bases). V shed 4 bases and J shed 7 bases, with 21 bases lying between them. This CDR3 has 16 residues. Germline CDR1 SGDLS, CDR2 YYNGEE. In DNA form, the CDR3 reads TGTGCCAGCAGCCCCGAACGGGACTCAACAAATAATGAGCAGTTCTTC. This encodes CASSPERDSTNNEQFF.